The 27 T cell receptor beta chains presented below share a single source sample, sequenced in a study of patients and donors after allogeneic stem cell transplantation. Via MiXCR, TCRdb re-called the RT-PCR reads, giving one row per CDR3 protein. The sample includes some 960,000 distinct CDR3 sequences, roughly 18% of them seen just once. Sequencing input: blood, either unsorted or a sorted T cell fraction (not recorded which). All receptors come from a human donor who was either an allogeneic HSCT recipient or a stem cell or donor lymphocyte infusion donor (not recorded which). It is not recorded whose cells these are; they may come from a transplant donor.

This clonotype appeared a few times. V gene TRBV30 combines with J gene TRBJ2-7, with 7 positions matching TRBD2. CDR1 is GTSNPN, CDR2 SVGIG, per germline (reference sequence). This CDR3 spans 11 amino acids. V was clipped by 1 base and J by 7 bases; unmatched bases: 1. The CDR3 coding sequence is TGTGCCTGGAGTGGGGGGGGTGAGCAGTACTTC. It translates to CAWSGGGEQYF.

The V gene is TRBV5-6, the J gene TRBJ2-5; 12 bases fit TRBD2. Germline values: CDR1 SGHDT, CDR2 YYEEEE. The CDR3 extends over 15 amino acids. Trimming took 3 bases from V and 5 from J; bases not matched to a gene: 5. The CDR3 nucleotides are TGTGCCAGCAGCTACGCCGGGACTAGCGGGGAGACCCAGTACTTC. Encoded protein: CASSYAGTSGETQYF.

This clonotype has a handful of counts. J is TRBJ2-3 and V is TRBV6-1; D is perhaps TRBD2 (6 bases). Germline loops: CDR1 MNHNS, CDR2 SASEGT. The V and J ends lost 10 bases and 2 bases respectively, with 16 bases between them. This CDR3 contains 14 residues. The CDR3 protein is CATIIGGATDTQYF. In nucleotides, the CDR3 is TGTGCCACCATAATCGGAGGGGCCACAGATACGCAGTATTTT.

This clonotype has a handful of counts. The rearrangement joins TRBV18 to TRBJ1-5; D remains ambiguous. This CDR3 spans 14 amino acids. Between the trimmed V and J ends, which lost 6 bases and 9 bases, there was a span of 18 bases. Germline assignment: CDR1 KGHSH and CDR2 LQKENI. The CDR3 loop reads CASSLGGGKVPQHF. The CDR3 coding sequence is TGTGCCAGCTCCCTTGGAGGAGGAAAGGTGCCCCAGCATTTT.

The J gene is TRBJ1-5, the V gene TRBV24-1; the D gene is possibly TRBD1 (5 bases). The germline V and J ends were trimmed by 3 bases and 0 bases, with 5 bases remaining between them. Looked up from germline, CDR1 is KGHDR and CDR2 is SFDVKD. CDR3 size: 14 residues. CDR3 in DNA: TGTGCCACCAGTGATACAGGTAGCAATCAGCCCCAGCATTTT. Protein product: CATSDTGSNQPQHF.

The genes are TRBV19 and TRBJ1-2, with D unclear. Germline V gene data show CDR1 as LNHDA and CDR2 as SQIVND (reference sequence). V was shortened by 2 bases and J by 6 bases, with 10 bases between the two germline ends. This CDR3 has 13 residues. CDR3 region: CASSISPLNGYTF. CDR3 DNA: TGTGCCAGTAGTATATCCCCTCTAAATGGCTACACCTTC.

The rearrangement uses TRBV6-5 and TRBJ2-5; D remains unclear. The CDR3 runs to 17 residues. Germline-derived CDR1 and CDR2 are MNHEY and SVGAGI. Trimming stripped 2 bases from V and 2 bases from J, with 18 bases between. The CDR3 DNA reads as TGTGCCAGCAGTTACGCCCTGACATATCCAGCACAAGAGACCCAGTACTTC. This encodes CASSYALTYPAQETQYF.

The V and J genes are TRBV2 and TRBJ2-3; 7 nucleotides align to TRBD1. From germline, CDR1 is SNHLY and CDR2 FYNNEI. V was pared by 6 bases and J by 4 bases, with 7 bases of the junction left unmatched. The CDR3 consists of 14 residues. The CDR3 sequence is CASRPRDSADTQYF. The CDR3 DNA reads TGTGCCAGCAGGCCCCGGGACAGCGCAGATACGCAGTATTTT.

The gene calls are TRBV5-1 and TRBJ2-1; D is uncertain. Trimming cost V 2 bases and J 0 bases, with 9 bases left between them. Germline V CDR1 and CDR2: SGHRS, YFSETQ. The CDR3 spans 15 residues. The chain's CDR3 is CASSFEANSYNEQFF. The CDR3 DNA sequence: TGCGCCAGCAGCTTTGAAGCGAACTCCTACAATGAGCAGTTCTTC.

The chain has TRBV5-1 and TRBJ1-2; D remains unclear. The CDR3 runs 14 residues. The germline gives CDR1 SGHRS, CDR2 YFSETQ. V shed 4 bases and J shed 4 bases, with 14 bases lying between them. The CDR3 sequence is CASSPRAGAYGYTF. The DNA of the CDR3 is TGCGCCAGCAGCCCCCGGGCGGGCGCCTATGGCTACACCTTC.

V is TRBV20-1 and J is TRBJ2-5; D tentatively fits TRBD1 or TRBD2 (5 bases each). Germline CDR1 and CDR2: DFQATT and SNEGSKA (reference sequence). Trimming took 0 bases from V and 7 from J, leaving 12 bases between them. This CDR3 region has 13 residues. The DNA of the CDR3 is TGCAGTGCTAGAGAGAGCGGTAGGGGGACCCAGTACTTC. As protein: CSARESGRGTQYF.

The rearrangement joins TRBV7-8 to TRBJ2-1, with 9 positions matching TRBD2. V gave up 5 bases and J gave up 9 bases; unmatched junction bases: 17. CDR1 is SGHVS, CDR2 FQNEAQ, per germline. The CDR3 covers 17 residues. This CDR3 reads CASSNRIGGTSFAEQFF. The DNA for the CDR3 is TGTGCCAGCAGCAATAGGATAGGTGGGACTAGCTTTGCTGAGCAGTTCTTC.

In this sample, this clonotype turned up a few times. J is TRBJ2-7 and V is TRBV7-9; D may be TRBD1 (6 bases). The CDR3 is 16 amino acids. Deletions cut 3 bases from V and 0 bases from J, with 15 bases between. The germline CDR1 and CDR2 sequences are SEHNR and FQNEAQ (reference sequence). CDR3 DNA sequence: TGTGCCAGCAGCTTTAGAGGCACAGGGCCCTCCTACGAGCAGTACTTC. It is translated as CASSFRGTGPSYEQYF.

The chain links TRBV7-9 to TRBJ2-7; TRBD2 matches at 9 bases. This CDR3 is 15 amino acids long. V gave up 8 bases and J gave up 1 base; unmatched junction bases: 9. Germline V gives CDR1 SEHNR, CDR2 FQNEAQ (reference sequence). CDR3 loop: CASVSSGLASYEQYF. CDR3 in DNA: TGTGCCAGCGTTTCGTCGGGACTAGCATCCTACGAGCAGTACTTC.

This clonotype was detected a few times. The J gene is TRBJ2-3, the V gene TRBV25-1; the match to TRBD2 covers 11 bases. Per the germline V gene, CDR1 is MGHDK and CDR2 is SYGVNS. The J segment lost 1 base and the V segment lost 4 bases, leaving 4 bases of the junction unmatched. The CDR3 is 16 amino acids. The CDR3 spells CASSVLAGGGTDTQYF. The CDR3 DNA reads as TGTGCCAGCAGTGTCCTAGCGGGGGGTGGCACAGATACGCAGTATTTT.

This clonotype was observed a few times. The V call is TRBV9, the J call TRBJ2-1; 7 nucleotides align to TRBD2. V trimming: 3 bases; J trimming: 4 bases; junction bases outside the gene matches: 10. The CDR3 is made up of 16 amino acids. Germline V gene sequence: CDR1 SGDLS, CDR2 YYNGEE. The CDR3 DNA follows: TGTGCCAGCAGCGCCTCTACCGGGACTACATACAATGAGCAGTTCTTC. Protein: CASSASTGTTYNEQFF. Based on the CDR3 plus reference TRBV9 and TRBJ2-1, the full variable domain is DSGVTQTPKHLITATGQRVTLRCSPRSGDLSVYWYQQSLDQGLQFLIQYYNGEERAKGNILERFSAQQFPDLHSELNLSSLELGDSALYFCASSASTGTTYNEQFFGPGTRLTVL.

This clonotype was picked up a small number of times. The V and J genes are TRBV5-1 and TRBJ2-1; TRBD2 matches 12 bases. The CDR3 contains 15 residues. Germline CDR1 SGHRS, CDR2 YFSETQ. V lost 0 bases, J lost 6 bases, and 1 base stayed unmatched. CDR3 DNA: TGCGCCAGCAGCTTGGCTAGCGGGAGGGCCAATGAGCAGTTCTTC. Protein sequence: CASSLASGRANEQFF.

This clonotype was counted a few times. This CDR3 is CASSQDGENIQYF. The CDR3 DNA reads TGCGCCAGCAGCCAAGATGGGGAAAACATTCAGTACTTC. The V gene is TRBV4-1, the J gene TRBJ2-4; no firm D call. Germline V CDR1 and CDR2: MGHRA, YSYEKL. Trimming left V 0 bases short and J 5 bases short, with 5 bases between. This CDR3 comprises 13 residues.

V gene TRBV28 combines with J gene TRBJ2-7; 10 bases are shared with TRBD1. With 10 bases clipped from V and 1 base from J, the junction kept 7 bases outside the gene matches. Germline V CDR1 and CDR2: MDHEN, SYDVKM. This CDR3 region has 14 residues. CDR3 DNA: TGTGCCACGTGGGACAGGGGTTTTTCCTACGAGCAGTACTTC. Its translation: CATWDRGFSYEQYF.

The table lists this clonotype with a count of one. This chain uses TRBV3-1 with TRBJ1-2; TRBD1 matches at 7 bases. From germline, CDR1 is LGHDT and CDR2 YNNKEL (reference sequence). V shed 4 bases, J shed 4 bases, and the junction held 6 bases outside the gene matches. The CDR3 runs 14 residues. The CDR3 protein is CASSPAGGSYGYTF. The CDR3 DNA follows: TGTGCCAGCAGCCCGGCAGGGGGTAGCTATGGCTACACCTTC.

This clonotype has just a few counts. The chain combines TRBV12-3 or TRBV12-4 with TRBJ2-3; 11 bases agree with TRBD1. The CDR3 contains 15 residues. With V trimmed by 5 bases and J by 6 bases, 7 bases remained unmatched. CDR3 nucleotides: TGTGCCAGCAGTAAGGACAGGGGGCTTGGGGATACGCAGTATTTT. Protein: CASSKDRGLGDTQYF.

The chain combines TRBV9 with TRBJ2-2, with D tentatively TRBD2 (5 bases). Trimming removed 2 bases at V and 3 bases at J, with 14 bases between. Germline V gene data show CDR1 as SGDLS and CDR2 as YYNGEE. The CDR3 loop spans 16 amino acids. The CDR3 is CASSVGFWGDTGELFF. The CDR3 DNA reads as TGTGCCAGCAGCGTGGGTTTTTGGGGAGACACCGGGGAGCTGTTTTTT. The whole variable domain, filled in from reference TRBV9 and TRBJ2-2, reads DSGVTQTPKHLITATGQRVTLRCSPRSGDLSVYWYQQSLDQGLQFLIQYYNGEERAKGNILERFSAQQFPDLHSELNLSSLELGDSALYFCASSVGFWGDTGELFFGEGSRLTVL.

The genes are TRBV27 and TRBJ2-3; 9 nucleotides match TRBD2. Per germline, CDR1 MNHEY and CDR2 SMNVEV (reference sequence). This CDR3 has 18 amino acids. V lost 2 bases to trimming and J lost 6 bases; unmatched junction nucleotides: 15. CDR3 residues: CASSLTSIVAGVSDTQYF. In DNA form, the CDR3 reads TGTGCCAGCAGTTTAACGTCCATAGTAGCGGGAGTATCCGATACGCAGTATTTT.

The CDR3 DNA reads as TGTGCCAGCAACGACCCTTTCGTGAGAGGCCAGCCCCAGCATTTT. It encodes CASNDPFVRGQPQHF. V gene TRBV2 combines with J gene TRBJ1-5, with D hard to call. Trimming left V 7 bases short and J 7 bases short, with 20 bases between. This CDR3 spans 15 amino acids. Germline-derived CDR1 and CDR2 are SNHLY and FYNNEI.

The chain joins TRBV6-1 to TRBJ2-2; D may be TRBD1 (6 bases). Germline CDR1 MNHNS, CDR2 SASEGT. V gave up 8 bases and J gave up 4 bases, with 11 bases separating them. This CDR3 comprises 13 residues. The CDR3 DNA is TGTGCCAGCGGCAGGGGAGCCACCGGGGAGCTGTTTTTT. Amino acids: CASGRGATGELFF.

The CDR3 sequence is CSAPGMNTEAFF. Written as DNA, the CDR3 is TGCAGTGCGCCGGGGATGAACACTGAAGCTTTCTTT. This chain connects TRBV20-1 to TRBJ1-1; D is unresolved. CDR1 is DFQATT, CDR2 SNEGSKA, per germline (reference sequence). The CDR3 has 12 amino acids. With 6 bases removed from V and 0 bases from J, the gap between germline ends came to 8 bases.

The chain couples TRBV7-9 to TRBJ1-4, with 10 positions matching TRBD1. The CDR3 covers 13 residues. Germline CDR1 reads SEHNR; CDR2 reads FQNEAQ (reference sequence). J gave up 8 bases and V 7 bases, and 4 bases lay outside the gene matches. Written as DNA, the CDR3 is TGTGCCAGCATTGGACAGGGGGTGGAAAAACTGTTTTTT. Translated: CASIGQGVEKLFF.